This T cell receptor beta chain stems from a study of OX40 agonist ivuxolimab in advanced cancers. Study overall: Hepatocellular carcinoma, melanoma, renal cell or head and neck cancer affected the dose-escalation patients. Whole-study findings and limits: There was clonal expansion of CD4+ and CD8+ blood T cells by week 6 at 0.1 to 3.0 mg/kg.

V shed 1 base and J shed 9 bases, with 22 bases lying between them. Germline V gives CDR1 SGHVS, CDR2 FNYEAQ. The CDR3 totals 17 residues. With respect to this clone: Its specificity is not known.

Blood sampling was done at baseline, cycle 4 day 1, and cycle 7 day 1. Sequenced by immunoSEQ multiplex PCR; TCRdb stores in-frame clones only, minus some. This sample carries about 50,000 clones, around 88% of them seen once, and the ten largest clones take around 0.56%. This receptor was taken from an adult with an advanced solid tumor such as melanoma, head and neck, liver or kidney cancer. This chain connects TRBV7-6 to TRBJ2-1; tentatively, D is TRBD2 (8 bases). The sequencing here drew on CD4+ or CD8+ T cells sorted from blood, taken in a trial of the OX40 agonist ivuxolimab. CDR3 DNA: TGTGCCAGCAGCTTAGTCGGAAGGGCAGCGGGGGACAGTGAGCAGTTCTTC. Translation gives CASSLVGRAAGDSEQFF.